What follows are 32 T cell receptor beta chains derived from one specimen sequenced in a study of blood T cell repertoires in COVID-19. The data were produced by immunoSEQ multiplex PCR, yet TCRdb's version contains in-frame clones alone and is incomplete. This sample has about 150,000 clones; about 80% occur once, and the top ten carry 3%. Sample: peripheral blood. The receptors come from a woman at least 80 years old with acute or convalescent COVID-19.

This chain links TRBV19 with TRBJ2-2; the D gene is possibly TRBD2 (6 bases). The CDR3 runs to 14 residues. Per the germline V gene, CDR1 is LNHDA and CDR2 is SQIVND (reference sequence). V lost 9 bases and J 5 bases, leaving 16 bases between the germline ends. Here the CDR3 reads CASQTRGRTGELFF. Here the CDR3 DNA reads TGTGCCAGCCAGACTAGAGGTCGGACCGGGGAGCTGTTTTTT.

This chain connects TRBV6-5 to TRBJ2-1, with a tentative D call TRBD1 (5 bases). CDR3 size: 15 residues. Trimming cost V 1 base and J 2 bases, with 9 bases left between them. CDR1 is MNHEY and CDR2 is SVGAGI in the germline V gene. In DNA, the CDR3 is TGTGCCAGCAGTTACTGGCAGGGCCCCTACAATGAGCAGTTCTTC. Protein: CASSYWQGPYNEQFF.

The table lists this clone with a count of one. The CDR3 DNA sequence: TGTGCCAGCAGCTTATCACCCTTACAGGGGGCAGGAGGAAATCAGCCCCAGCATTTT. It codes for CASSLSPLQGAGGNQPQHF. The chain couples TRBV7-2 to TRBJ1-5; 9 bases fit TRBD1. The CDR3 sequence is 19 residues long. Germline V gives CDR1 SGHTA, CDR2 FQGNSA. V trimming: 2 bases; J trimming: 4 bases; junction bases outside the gene matches: 15.

V gene TRBV5-1 combines with J gene TRBJ1-3; D not resolved. The germline V and J ends were trimmed by 1 base and 0 bases, with 11 bases remaining between them. The CDR3 runs 16 residues. The germline CDR1 and CDR2 sequences are SGHRS and YFSETQ. The chain's CDR3 is CASSLILGSSGNTIYF. In DNA form, the CDR3 reads TGCGCCAGCAGCTTGATTCTAGGGAGCTCTGGAAACACCATATATTTT. The full variable domain, completed using reference TRBV5-1 and TRBJ1-3, is KAGVTQTPRYLIKTRGQQVTLSCSPISGHRSVSWYQQTPGQGLQFLFEYFSETQRNKGNFPGRFSGRQFSNSRSEMNVSTLELGDSALYLCASSLILGSSGNTIYFGEGSWLTVV.

The chain is built from TRBV11-2 and TRBJ1-4; D might be TRBD1 (5 bases). Germline V gene data show CDR1 as SGHAT and CDR2 as FQNNGV. V was trimmed by 1 base and J by 1 base, leaving 13 bases between them. The CDR3 covers 17 residues. CDR3 region: CASSLGPWGETNEKLFF. CDR3 DNA sequence: TGTGCCAGCAGCTTAGGCCCGTGGGGGGAAACTAATGAAAAACTGTTTTTT. The variable domain in full, completed from reference TRBV11-2 and TRBJ1-4, reads EAGVAQSPRYKIIEKRQSVAFWCNPISGHATLYWYQQILGQGPKLLIQFQNNGVVDDSQLPKDRFSAERLKGVDSTLKIQPAKLEDSAVYLCASSLGPWGETNEKLFFGSGTQLSVL.

V and J are TRBV5-4 and TRBJ2-3; D possibly corresponds to TRBD2 (6 bases). Germline CDR1 reads SGHNT; CDR2 reads YYREEE (reference sequence). With 6 bases removed from V and 5 bases from J, the gap between germline ends came to 10 bases. The CDR3 extends over 12 amino acids. Here the CDR3 reads CASTLEGDTQYF. The CDR3 DNA follows: TGTGCCAGCACCCTGGAGGGAGATACGCAGTATTTT.

This rearrangement joins TRBV10-1 to TRBJ1-3; D is undetermined. Germline CDR1 reads WNHNN; CDR2 reads SYGVQD (reference sequence). This CDR3 is built from 14 residues. The germline V and J ends were trimmed by 4 bases and 2 bases, with 9 bases remaining between them. DNA for the CDR3: TGCGCCAGCAGTGCGGGAAGCGCTGGAAACACCATATATTTT. Its protein is CASSAGSAGNTIYF.

This clone was counted a few times. The chain joins TRBV3-1 (or the pseudogene TRBV3-2) to TRBJ1-2; 8 positions match TRBD1. This CDR3 contains 16 residues. V was clipped by 2 bases and J by 8 bases; unmatched bases: 13. Germline V gene lookup returns CDR1 LGHDT and CDR2 YNNKEL (reference sequence). The CDR3 here is CASSQSLGQGVRGYTF. The CDR3 DNA is TGTGCCAGCAGCCAAAGCCTCGGACAGGGAGTGAGGGGCTACACCTTC.

This sequence joins TRBV7-2 and TRBJ1-3; 7 nucleotides line up with TRBD1. The germline gives CDR1 SGHTA, CDR2 FQGNSA. J was trimmed by 0 bases and V by 5 bases; bases with no gene match: 4. CDR3 length: 15 amino acids. CDR3 nucleotide sequence: TGTGCCAGCAGCCAGGGGGACAACTCTGGAAACACCATATATTTT. Its translation is CASSQGDNSGNTIYF.

V gene TRBV6-2 or TRBV6-3 combines with J gene TRBJ1-1, with D possibly TRBD1 on 5 matching bases. The CDR3 contains 16 residues. Germline V CDR1 and CDR2: MNHEY, SVGEGT. V lost 4 bases, J lost 3 bases, and 18 bases lay in between. The CDR3 bases are TGTGCCAGCAGTTCCCCCCTCGGGACTGCGGACACTGAAGCTTTCTTT. Protein product: CASSSPLGTADTEAFF.

The V and J genes are TRBV27 and TRBJ2-5, with 13 nucleotides matching TRBD2. Germline values: CDR1 MNHEY, CDR2 SMNVEV (reference sequence). The CDR3 has 18 amino acids. The trim removed 3 bases at V and 1 base at J, leaving 8 bases unmatched. CDR3 in DNA: TGTGCCAGCAGTTTTCACCCCGGACTAGCGGGGGCCCAAGAGACCCAGTACTTC. This codes for CASSFHPGLAGAQETQYF.

Only a few counts were recorded for this clone. The chain links TRBV9 to TRBJ1-3; a weak D match, TRBD1 (5 bases). Germline V gene data show CDR1 as SGDLS and CDR2 as YYNGEE. Trimming shortened V by 4 bases and J by 0 bases, and 11 bases separated the two germline ends. The CDR3 length is 15 residues. The CDR3 is CASSSDSSSGNTIYF. In nucleotides, the CDR3 is TGTGCCAGCAGCTCAGACAGCTCCTCTGGAAACACCATATATTTT.

CDR3 DNA sequence: TGTGTTGCGGACAGGGGGTCGGCAGATACGCAGTATTTT. Translated, it gives CVADRGSADTQYF. J is TRBJ2-3 and V is TRBV30; 10 bases match TRBD1. The CDR3 runs 13 residues. The germline V gene has CDR1 GTSNPN and CDR2 SVGIG (reference sequence).

The chain has TRBV19 and TRBJ1-2, with D possibly matching TRBD1 (6 bases). CDR3 length equals 14 residues. Germline CDR1 and CDR2: LNHDA and SQIVND (reference sequence). The ends were cut back, 4 bases at V and 0 bases at J, with 9 bases in the middle. CDR3 nucleotides: TGTGCCAGTAGTAGGGACACAACTAACTATGGCTACACCTTC. It is translated as CASSRDTTNYGYTF.

V is TRBV2 and J is TRBJ1-1; 10 bases align to TRBD1. In germline, CDR1 is SNHLY, CDR2 FYNNEI. V shed 4 bases, J shed 2 bases, and the junction held 4 bases outside the gene matches. CDR3 length equals 15 residues. Here the CDR3 reads CASSGQGALNTEAFF. In DNA form, the CDR3 reads TGTGCCAGCAGTGGACAGGGGGCTTTAAACACTGAAGCTTTCTTT.

V is TRBV7-9 and J is TRBJ1-4; D is perhaps TRBD1 (5 bases). The V end was cut by 4 bases, the J end by 6 bases, with 15 bases between. From germline, CDR1 is SEHNR and CDR2 FQNEAQ (reference sequence). CDR3 size: 15 residues. This CDR3 is CASSWGGGKDEKLFF. The CDR3, as DNA: TGTGCCAGCAGCTGGGGCGGAGGGAAGGATGAAAAACTGTTTTTT.

J is TRBJ2-3 and V is TRBV7-3, with D possibly TRBD2 on 5 matching bases. In germline, CDR1 is SGHTA, CDR2 FQGTGA. V was cut by 4 bases and J by 3 bases, with 14 bases left in between. CDR3 size: 15 residues. CDR3 amino acids: CASSYGVLVTDTQYF. In DNA, the CDR3 is TGTGCCAGCAGCTACGGGGTCCTCGTGACAGATACGCAGTATTTT.

V usage is TRBV15 and J usage is TRBJ1-6; 8 nucleotides line up with TRBD1. Trimming removed 8 bases from V and 4 bases from J; junction bases left unmatched: 7. Germline lookup yields CDR1 LNHNV and CDR2 YYDKDF (reference sequence). This CDR3 contains 15 residues. This chain's CDR3 is CATQTQGAYNSPLHF. CDR3 nucleotide sequence: TGTGCCACCCAAACCCAGGGGGCTTATAATTCACCCCTCCACTTT.

This sequence joins TRBV23-1 and TRBJ1-2; possibly TRBD1 for D (5 bases). TRBV23-1 is identified as an open reading frame with a role that is uncertain. V was cut by 9 bases and J by 4 bases, with 18 bases left in between. The CDR3 is 14 residues long. The CDR3 here is CASQGGARGYGYTF. The CDR3 nucleotides are TGCGCCAGTCAGGGAGGGGCGCGGGGCTATGGCTACACCTTC.

The gene calls are TRBV12-5 and TRBJ1-4; maybe TRBD1 (5 bases). Per the germline V gene, CDR1 is LGHNT and CDR2 is FRNRAP. V lost 3 bases, J lost 5 bases, and 7 bases lay in between. The CDR3 spans 13 residues. CDR3 sequence (DNA): TGTGCTAGTGGTTTAAGGGGAAATGAAAAACTGTTTTTT. This encodes CASGLRGNEKLFF.

The chain uses TRBV20-1 and TRBJ2-7, with D uncertain. The CDR3 spans 11 residues. The germline V gene has CDR1 DFQATT and CDR2 SNEGSKA (reference sequence). CDR3 nucleotide sequence: TGCAGCGCCCCACAGCACTACGAGCAGTACTTC. This sequence encodes CSAPQHYEQYF.

The gene calls are TRBV5-3 and TRBJ2-4; a weak D match, TRBD2 (5 bases). TRBV5-3 carries the ORF label, with uncertain function. This CDR3 has 14 residues. With 1 base removed from V and 1 base from J, the gap between germline ends came to 6 bases. The CDR3: CARSLPGAKNIQYF. For the CDR3, the DNA is TGTGCCAGAAGCTTGCCGGGGGCCAAAAACATTCAGTACTTC.

This chain links TRBV7-8 with TRBJ1-2; 7 bases align to TRBD1. V trimming: 5 bases; J trimming: 2 bases; junction bases outside the gene matches: 14. The CDR3 has 17 amino acids. CDR1 and CDR2 from the germline V gene are SGHVS and FQNEAQ. The CDR3 DNA reads as TGTGCCAGCAGCCCAAGCGAATTCCAGGGGGGAAACTATGGCTACACCTTC. Translation gives CASSPSEFQGGNYGYTF.

This clone was detected once. V gene TRBV19 combines with J gene TRBJ1-5, with D possibly being TRBD1 (5 bases). Germline V gives CDR1 LNHDA, CDR2 SQIVND (reference sequence). Trimming pared 7 bases from V and 3 bases from J, leaving 10 bases between. The CDR3 has 13 amino acids. For the CDR3, the DNA is TGTGCCAGTACTATCAGGGCCAATCAGCCCCAGCATTTT. Its protein is CASTIRANQPQHF.

This rearrangement joins TRBV7-2 to TRBJ2-3, with 7 bases lining up with TRBD2. The germline V gene has CDR1 SGHTA and CDR2 FQGNSA. The CDR3 has 17 amino acids. Trimming at V came to 4 bases and at J to 2 bases, leaving 12 bases not matched to a gene. CDR3 amino acids: CASSSLFSAGFTDTQYF. For the CDR3, the DNA is TGTGCCAGCAGCTCCTTGTTTTCAGCGGGGTTCACAGATACGCAGTATTTT.

The rearrangement joins TRBV7-8 to TRBJ1-5; weak D call: TRBD1 (5 bases). V was cut by 3 bases and J by 1 base, with 13 bases left in between. The CDR3 is made up of 16 amino acids. The germline V gene has CDR1 SGHVS and CDR2 FQNEAQ. The CDR3 here is CASSFLRGWSNQPQHF. DNA for the CDR3: TGTGCCAGCAGCTTTCTAAGGGGATGGAGCAATCAGCCCCAGCATTTT.

The rearrangement links TRBV19 to TRBJ1-3, with a tentative D call TRBD1 (5 bases). The CDR3 runs 16 residues. Germline CDR1 LNHDA, CDR2 SQIVND (reference sequence). V lost 7 bases and J 0 bases, leaving 16 bases between the germline ends. DNA for the CDR3: TGTGCCAGTAAACCTTCGGGGGGTCGCTCTGGAAACACCATATATTTT. Its translation: CASKPSGGRSGNTIYF.

J is TRBJ2-1 and V is TRBV2; 15 bases agree with TRBD2. CDR3 length: 16 amino acids. Germline CDR1 is SNHLY and CDR2 is FYNNEI. Trimming took 5 bases from V and 9 from J; bases not matched to a gene: 8. The CDR3 loop reads CASSLPGTSGGSEQFF. Written as DNA, the CDR3 is TGTGCCAGCAGTCTACCCGGGACTAGCGGGGGGTCTGAGCAGTTCTTC.

This clone occurred once. V and J are TRBV6-5 and TRBJ2-7, with D possibly TRBD2 on 6 matching bases. This CDR3 spans 11 amino acids. V dropped 11 bases and J dropped 2 bases, with 10 bases sitting between them. CDR1 and CDR2 from the germline V gene are MNHEY and SVGAGI. In nucleotides, the CDR3 is TGTGCCGCGGGATACGCCTACGAGCAGTACTTC. Amino acid sequence: CAAGYAYEQYF.

CDR3 DNA: TGTGCCCCCCCCGGGGGCAGGGAGGGGATAAACACCGGGGAGCTGTTTTTT. Its protein product is CAPPGGREGINTGELFF. The V gene is TRBV27, the J gene TRBJ2-2; tentatively, D is TRBD2 (7 bases). The CDR3 contains 17 residues. Trimming took off 11 bases at V and 2 bases at J, with 24 bases between the two ends. Germline V CDR1 and CDR2: MNHEY, SMNVEV (reference sequence).

This clone was recorded only once. The rearrangement links TRBV18 to TRBJ1-2; TRBD1 matches 7 bases. CDR3 size: 14 residues. Trimming took 4 bases from V and 1 from J; bases not matched to a gene: 3. Germline assignment: CDR1 KGHSH and CDR2 LQKENI. This CDR3 reads CASSQGANNYGYTF. The DNA for the CDR3 is TGTGCCAGCTCACAGGGGGCCAATAACTATGGCTACACCTTC.

The V and J genes are TRBV6-5 and TRBJ1-5; a possible D gene is TRBD1 (6 bases). Trimming left V 8 bases short and J 3 bases short, with 11 bases between. The CDR3 sequence is 13 residues long. Germline assignment: CDR1 MNHEY and CDR2 SVGAGI. Here the CDR3 reads CASGQGFNQPQHF. The CDR3 DNA is TGTGCCAGCGGGCAGGGGTTCAATCAGCCCCAGCATTTT.